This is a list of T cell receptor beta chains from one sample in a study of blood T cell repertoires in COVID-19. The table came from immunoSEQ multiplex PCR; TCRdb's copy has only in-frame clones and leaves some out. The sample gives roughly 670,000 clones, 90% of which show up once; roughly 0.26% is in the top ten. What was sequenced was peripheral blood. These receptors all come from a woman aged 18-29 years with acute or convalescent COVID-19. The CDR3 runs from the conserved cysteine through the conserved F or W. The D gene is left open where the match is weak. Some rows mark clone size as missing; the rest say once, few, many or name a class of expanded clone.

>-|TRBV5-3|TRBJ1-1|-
TGTGCCAGAAGCTTGGCCTCCACCAACAAGAACACTGAAGCTTTCTTT
CARSLASTNKNTEAFF
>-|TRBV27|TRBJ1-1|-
TGTGCCAGCAGTTTCCGGAGGGTCACTGAAGCTTTCTTT
CASSFRRVTEAFF
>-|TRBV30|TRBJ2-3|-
TGTGCCGGGGCTGAAGGGTGGGGCACAGATACGCAGTATTTT
CAGAEGWGTDTQYF
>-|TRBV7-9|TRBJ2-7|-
TGTGCCAGCAGCCTCACTAGGGACCCGGGGGTCCACGAGCAGTACTTC
CASSLTRDPGVHEQYF
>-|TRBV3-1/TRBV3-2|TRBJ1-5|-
TGTGCCAGCAGCCAAGACACTATTCAGCCCCAGCATTTT
CASSQDTIQPQHF
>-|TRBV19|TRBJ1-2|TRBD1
TGTGCCAGTAGTATCCGGGACAGGCTCCACTATGGCTACACCTTC
CASSIRDRLHYGYTF
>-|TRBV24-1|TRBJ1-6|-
TGTGCCACCAGTTTACAAGGGGGTTTGATGGCCTATAATTCACCCCTCCACTTT
CATSLQGGLMAYNSPLHF
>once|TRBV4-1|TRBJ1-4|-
TGCGCCAGCAGCCATGGATCAGGGAAGCGGGGTGAAAAACTGTTTTTT
CASSHGSGKRGEKLFF
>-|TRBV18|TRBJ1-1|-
TGTGCCAGCTCACCAAACGCCAGGAGGACTGAAGCTTTCTTT
CASSPNARRTEAFF
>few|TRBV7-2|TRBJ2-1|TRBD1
TGTGCCAGCAGCTTCTACAGGGGAACGCAGTTCTTC
CASSFYRGTQFF
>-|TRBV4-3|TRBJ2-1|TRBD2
TGCGCCAGCAGCCAGATAGCGGGGGCCTACAATGAGCAGTTCTTC
CASSQIAGAYNEQFF
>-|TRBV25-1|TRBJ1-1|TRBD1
TGTGCCAGCAGAGACAGGGGGCGGGTTGAAGCTTTCTTT
CASRDRGRVEAFF
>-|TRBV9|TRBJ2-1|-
TGTGCCAGCAGCGTAGTTGGCGGAGGCACCCTAGCGTCTGAGCAGTTCTTC
CASSVVGGGTLASEQFF
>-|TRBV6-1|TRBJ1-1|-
TGTGCCAGCAGCTTGCAGGGCAACACTGAAGCTTTCTTT
CASSLQGNTEAFF
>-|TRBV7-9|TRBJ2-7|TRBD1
TGTGCCAGCAGCTTAAGAGGGACAGGATTTTACGAGCAGTACTTC
CASSLRGTGFYEQYF
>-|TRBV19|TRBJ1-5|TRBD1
TGTGCCAGCCGACCGGGACAGACTAGCAATCAGCCCCAGCATTTT
CASRPGQTSNQPQHF
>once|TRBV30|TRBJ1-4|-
TGTGCCTGGAGTTCTCATCCTCGGTATAAACTGTTTTTT
CAWSSHPRYKLFF
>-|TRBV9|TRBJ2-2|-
TGTGCCAGCAGCGTAGTGAGCACCGGGGAGCTGTTTTTT
CASSVVSTGELFF
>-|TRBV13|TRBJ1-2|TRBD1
TGTGCCAGCAGCCACCAGGGGGACTATGGCTACACCTTC
CASSHQGDYGYTF
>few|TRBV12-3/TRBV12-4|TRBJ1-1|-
TGTGCCAGCACCTCGTCCGAGGGTGAAGCTTTCTTT
CASTSSEGEAFF
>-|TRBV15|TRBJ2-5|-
TGTGCCACCAGGACTAGTGGAAGAGAGACCCAGTACTTC
CATRTSGRETQYF
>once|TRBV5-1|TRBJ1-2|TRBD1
TGCGCCAGCAGCTTGGGGAGAGCCAGGGGGAACTATGGCTACACCTTC
CASSLGRARGNYGYTF
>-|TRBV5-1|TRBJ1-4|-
TGCGCCAGCAGCCCAGCGGACCCCCTTGACTCTGAAAAACTGTTTTTT
CASSPADPLDSEKLFF
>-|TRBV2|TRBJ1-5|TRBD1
TGTGCCAGCAGTCCGGACAGGGGACGCAATCAGCCCCAGCATTTT
CASSPDRGRNQPQHF